The source of this TCR beta chain is a study of vaccination and CD4 T cells after COVID-19. Documented treatment: roughly 11-day PBMC culture with coronavirus spike peptide pools or control peptides (ViraFEST assay). The CDR3 totals 19 residues. V lost 2 bases to trimming and J lost 0 bases, with 22 bases between them. Germline V gene lookup returns CDR1 KGHSH and CDR2 LQKENI. Notes on the study in general: SARS-CoV-2-reactive clonotype medians increased from approximately 21 to 40, not significantly.

This clonotype was counted between two and nine times. What it binds is unknown. Researchers used the Oncomine TCR Beta short-read assay to sequence DNA from cultured CD4+ T cells. TCRdb reprocessed the PCR reads via MiXCR and lists one record per CDR3 protein. This table has about 13,000 distinct CDR3 sequences, about 25% appearing once. This clonotype was obtained from a human donor who received a COVID-19 vaccine. The genes are TRBV18 and TRBJ1-2; D may be TRBD1 (5 bases). The source material was CD4+ T cells from blood, cultured in vitro, sampled before SARS-CoV-2 vaccination. The CDR3 sequence: CASSPGLAGRNKANYGYTF. The CDR3 DNA sequence: TGTGCCAGCTCACCAGGATTGGCAGGGCGAAACAAAGCTAACTATGGCTACACCTTC.